Below, one T cell receptor (beta chain) is given with its context. Its target is unknown. TRB cDNA was prepared as libraries by UMI-labeled 5' RACE. TCRdb re-analyzed the 5' RACE reads; it lists each CDR3 protein once, without DNA. This repertoire comprises about 62,000 distinct CDR3 sequences; its ten largest clones make up about 4.5%. The data derive from a study of CXCR3-negative and CXCR3-positive naive CD8 T cells. Study-level points and caveats: TCR strength was inferred from TRB CDR3 properties, while surface CD5 was comparable between naive subsets. High diversity, comparable across both naive subsets, contrasted with much lower diversity in memory CD8+ cells.

Germline V lookup: CDR1 MGHRA, CDR2 YSYEKL. The CDR3 runs 16 residues. All CD8+ T cell subsets were sorted in triplicate at 300,000 cells each. Material: naive CXCR3- CD8+ T cells from blood. The subset: CD45RO-CCR7+CD27+CD95- naive CD8+ T cells lacking CXCR3 (TNR3-). The source of this sequence is a human donor in good health. Some clones in this sample may be carry-over from other donors' samples. The rearrangement joins TRBV4-1 to TRBJ2-2. The CDR3 is CASSQDLRDWPGELFF.